A single sample gave rise to the 17 T cell receptor beta chains below, sequenced in a study of T-cell memory formation after mild COVID-19. Via MiXCR, TCRdb re-called the 5' RACE reads, giving one row per CDR3 protein. The data show under 450,000 distinct CDR3 sequences, with roughly 14% seen just once and about 22% held by the top ten. Sequencing was done on a sample of PBMCs or a T cell subset sorted from them (not recorded which). These receptors all come from a man aged 18 to 30 who had mild COVID-19 (a few samples of this study predate the infection). Cell type and time point are not known.

This clonotype was counted many times. The V call is TRBV11-2, the J call TRBJ1-2, with a possible D match to TRBD1 (6 bases). Germline-derived CDR1 and CDR2 are SGHAT and FQNNGV. Trimming shortened V by 0 bases and J by 4 bases, and 9 bases separated the two germline ends. This CDR3 has 14 amino acids. The CDR3 DNA reads TGTGCCAGCAGCTTAGATCAGGGGAGCTATGGCTACACCTTC. This codes for CASSLDQGSYGYTF.

The chain uses TRBV7-9 and TRBJ1-2; the match to TRBD1 covers 8 bases. The CDR3 totals 15 residues. Trimming removed 5 bases from V and 4 bases from J; junction bases left unmatched: 9. Germline-derived CDR1 and CDR2 are SEHNR and FQNEAQ (reference sequence). The CDR3 region has the DNA TGTGCCAGCAGCCCCCGGGACAGGCTACTCTATGGCTACACCTTC. Translating gives CASSPRDRLLYGYTF.

The rearrangement uses TRBV6-2 or TRBV6-3 and TRBJ2-1, with D perhaps TRBD1 or TRBD2 (6 bases each). The V gene lost 6 bases and the J gene lost 6 bases, with 21 bases spanning the gap. CDR1 and CDR2 (germline): MNHEY, SVGEGT. CDR3 length: 16 amino acids. Here the CDR3 DNA reads TGTGCCAGCAGGGGCATAGGGGGGTTTATTACCAATGAGCAGTTCTTC. Translation: CASRGIGGFITNEQFF.

This clonotype has at least ten counts. The chain joins TRBV5-1 to TRBJ1-1; no reliable D call. Between the trimmed V and J ends, which lost 0 bases and 11 bases, there was a span of 14 bases. Germline V gene lookup returns CDR1 SGHRS and CDR2 YFSETQ. The CDR3 is 13 residues long. This CDR3 reads CASSLEPQVPAFF. In DNA form, the CDR3 reads TGCGCCAGCAGCTTGGAGCCTCAGGTGCCGGCTTTCTTT.

J is TRBJ2-3 and V is TRBV4-1; 9 positions agree with TRBD2. V was clipped by 4 bases and J by 0 bases; unmatched bases: 8. The CDR3 sequence is 17 residues long. CDR1 and CDR2 (germline): MGHRA, YSYEKL. CDR3 in DNA: TGCGCCAGCAGCCGGGTTTGGAGCGGGGGGAGCACAGATACGCAGTATTTT. This translates into CASSRVWSGGSTDTQYF.

This chain joins TRBV10-3 and TRBJ2-7, with 7 bases aligning to TRBD2. Unmatched junction bases numbered 10, after V lost 0 bases and J lost 5 bases. The germline V gene has CDR1 ENHRY and CDR2 SYGVKD. The CDR3 loop spans 16 amino acids. The DNA of the CDR3 is TGTGCCATCAGTGAGTCCCCAGGTAGCGGGTTTGACGAGCAGTACGTC. Amino acids: CAISESPGSGFDEQYV.

With respect to this clonotype: A much larger clone sits a single nucleotide away, making a read error possible. The CDR3 sequence: CASSRTGQITDTQYF. DNA of the CDR3: TGCGCCAGCAGCCGAACGGGACAGATCACAGATACGCAGTATTTT. The rearrangement uses TRBV4-1 and TRBJ2-3; 7 positions match TRBD1. The germline V gene has CDR1 MGHRA and CDR2 YSYEKL. CDR3 length: 15 residues. After removal of 4 bases from V and 2 bases from J, the junction contained 6 bases not matched to a gene.

This clonotype was observed a few times. The rearrangement uses TRBV24-1 and TRBJ2-2; D gene unclear. The V end lost 7 bases, the J end lost 2 bases, and 13 bases lay between the germline ends. Germline lookup yields CDR1 KGHDR and CDR2 SFDVKD. The CDR3 sequence is 15 residues long. CDR3 region: CATSRGEDNTGELFF. The CDR3 DNA reads as TGTGCCACCAGCCGAGGAGAGGATAACACCGGGGAGCTGTTTTTT.

A note on this clonotype: This could be a read error, since a much larger clone is one nucleotide away. The chain joins TRBV6-5 to TRBJ1-5, with D possibly being TRBD1 (5 bases). Trimming removed 0 bases at V and 5 bases at J, with 8 bases between. In germline, CDR1 is MNHEY, CDR2 SVGAGI. This CDR3 spans 14 amino acids. In nucleotides, the CDR3 is TGTGCCAGCAGTTACTCGCGAGGGGATCAGCCCCAGCATTTT. Encoded protein: CASSYSRGDQPQHF.

This clonotype has a handful of counts. J is TRBJ1-6 and V is TRBV5-1; D is unresolved. CDR3 length: 15 amino acids. CDR1 is SGHRS and CDR2 is YFSETQ in the germline V gene. The V gene lost 3 bases and the J gene lost 7 bases, with 14 bases spanning the gap. The CDR3 DNA sequence: TGCGCCAGCAGCTCCGAAGGCAGCGGGAATTCACCCCTCCACTTT. Protein product: CASSSEGSGNSPLHF.

This clonotype has more than one count but fewer than ten. This chain joins TRBV7-2 and TRBJ2-5, with 12 bases matching TRBD2. Germline lookup yields CDR1 SGHTA and CDR2 FQGNSA. This CDR3 spans 15 amino acids. J gave up 1 base and V 6 bases, and 3 bases lay outside the gene matches. The CDR3 coding sequence is TGTGCCAGCAGTTCTAGCGGGGGGGCCCAAGAGACCCAGTACTTC. This translates into CASSSSGGAQETQYF.

CDR3 protein: CASSFRDRGFSGANVLTF. The CDR3, as DNA: TGTGCCAGCTCATTCCGGGACAGGGGGTTCTCTGGGGCCAACGTCCTGACTTTC. The chain joins TRBV18 to TRBJ2-6, with TRBD1 matching over 11 bases. Trimming took 5 bases from V and 0 from J; bases not matched to a gene: 6. CDR1 is KGHSH, CDR2 LQKENI, per germline. The CDR3 length is 18 residues.

This clonotype turned up a few times. The chain couples TRBV4-3 to TRBJ2-5, with 7 bases aligning to TRBD1. The V segment lost 2 bases and the J segment 4 bases; nucleotides outside the gene matches: 4. Germline V gene data show CDR1 as LGHNA and CDR2 as YSLEER. The CDR3 covers 14 residues. CDR3: CASSQHRGGETQYF. DNA for the CDR3: TGCGCCAGCAGCCAACACAGGGGTGGAGAGACCCAGTACTTC.

This clonotype appeared a few times. The CDR3, as DNA: TGTGCCAGCAAGCTAACGGGAAACACCATATATTTT. Protein: CASKLTGNTIYF. The J gene is TRBJ1-3, the V gene TRBV2; no definite D call. This CDR3 spans 12 amino acids. V was pared by 7 bases and J by 4 bases, with 8 bases between. Per the germline V gene, CDR1 is SNHLY and CDR2 is FYNNEI.

This clonotype was detected a few times. The genes are TRBV5-1 and TRBJ2-1, with D possibly matching TRBD2 (5 bases). V lost 4 bases to trimming and J lost 0 bases, with 23 bases between them. Germline-derived CDR1 and CDR2 are SGHRS and YFSETQ. This CDR3 spans 19 amino acids. The DNA of the CDR3 is TGCGCCAGCAGCCCGGGGATGTGGCCCGGATTTGCCTCCTACAATGAGCAGTTCTTC. Residues: CASSPGMWPGFASYNEQFF.

The chain employs TRBV12-3 or TRBV12-4 and TRBJ1-5; D not certain. This CDR3 spans 14 amino acids. Trimming cost V 6 bases and J 7 bases, with 16 bases left between them. CDR3 nucleotides: TGTGCCAGCAGGCTGAGGATCCGCGGGCAGCCCCAGCATTTT. This translates into CASRLRIRGQPQHF.

This clonotype has ten or more counts. This chain joins TRBV7-9 and TRBJ1-4; no clear D gene. Germline values: CDR1 SEHNR, CDR2 FQNEAQ (reference sequence). The CDR3 runs to 14 residues. Trimming removed 5 bases from V and 8 bases from J, with 15 bases in between. The chain's CDR3 is CASSLQSGREKLFF. The CDR3 nucleotides are TGTGCCAGCAGCCTACAGTCCGGGAGGGAAAAACTGTTTTTT.